These T cell receptor beta chains were read from a single sample in a study of shared clonotypes between healthy human individuals. TCRdb's copy holds only in-frame clones and misses some; the assay was immunoSEQ multiplex PCR. The table records 700,000 or so clones, 72% of them present only once. Sequences were obtained from memory CD4+ T cells sorted from blood. These receptors all come from a woman in her 30s in good health. The CDR3 runs from the conserved cysteine through the conserved F or W. The D gene is left open where the match is weak. Not every row has a clone size; where given, it reads once, few, many or a size class.

size	D	V	J	DNA	CDR3
.	.	TRBV18	TRBJ1-4	TGTGCCAGCTCACGCTCGATGGACGACGAAAAACTGTTTTTT	CASSRSMDDEKLFF
.	.	TRBV9	TRBJ2-7	TGTGCCAGCAGCGTAGGTGGCAGCAGGGACGAGCAGTACTTC	CASSVGGSRDEQYF
.	.	TRBV10-2	TRBJ2-2	TGCGCCAGCAAGGCTCGGGACACCGGGGAGCTGTTTTTT	CASKARDTGELFF
once	TRBD2	TRBV19	TRBJ2-5	TGTGCCAGTAGTCCCGGGACTAGCGGGATTGGTGGGGAGACCCAGTACTTC	CASSPGTSGIGGETQYF
.	TRBD1	TRBV7-2	TRBJ1-1	TGTGCCAGCAGCCCCACTATAAACAGGGGGTCCACTGAAGCTTTCTTT	CASSPTINRGSTEAFF
.	.	TRBV18	TRBJ2-5	TGTGCCAGCTCCCTTCGAGTTGGAGAGACCCAGTACTTC	CASSLRVGETQYF
.	.	TRBV5-1	TRBJ2-2	TGCGCCAGCAGCTTTCCCCAGGCCAACACCGGGGAGCTGTTTTTT	CASSFPQANTGELFF
once	.	TRBV5-6	TRBJ2-7	TGTGCCAGCAGCTTGCGGTGGGAGGCTGGATCCGAGCAGTACTTC	CASSLRWEAGSEQYF
.	TRBD2	TRBV19	TRBJ2-1	TGTGCCAGTAGTATCCTCAGGACTAGCGGGAGGGGCGGCAATGAGCAGTTCTTC	CASSILRTSGRGGNEQFF
.	TRBD1	TRBV18	TRBJ1-4	TGTGCCAGCTCACCACTTTCAGGGGGCGAGTCGGTTAATGAAAAACTGTTTTTT	CASSPLSGGESVNEKLFF
.	TRBD1	TRBV5-1	TRBJ2-7	TGCGCCAGCAGAGGGGACAGGGGCTACGAGCAGTACTTC	CASRGDRGYEQYF
.	TRBD1	TRBV5-1	TRBJ2-7	TGCGCCAGCAGCACAGGGACAGGTGGCTTGGAGCAGTACTTC	CASSTGTGGLEQYF
once	.	TRBV27	TRBJ2-7	TGTGCCAGCAGTTTATCAAGGGGCCAGGTTATATACGAGCAGTACTTC	CASSLSRGQVIYEQYF
.	.	TRBV7-6	TRBJ2-5	TGTGCCAGCAGCAAATGGGACTCAGAGACCCAGTACTTC	CASSKWDSETQYF
.	.	TRBV11-3	TRBJ2-7	TGTGCCAGCAGCTATGGGCCCACCTCCGAGCAGTACTTC	CASSYGPTSEQYF
once	TRBD1	TRBV7-3	TRBJ2-6	TGTGCCAGCAGCTCCCTCGGTACAGGGGCCGGCTCTGGGGCCAACGTCCTGACTTTC	CASSSLGTGAGSGANVLTF
once	.	TRBV30	TRBJ2-1	TGTGCCTGGAGTCGAGGGAATGAGCAGTTCTTC	CAWSRGNEQFF
.	TRBD2	TRBV25-1	TRBJ2-1	TGTGCCAGCAGTGATCGGGAGGGTTACAATGAGCAGTTCTTC	CASSDREGYNEQFF
few	.	TRBV29-1	TRBJ2-5	TGCAGCGTTACAGGGGGGGTAGAGACCCAGTACTTC	CSVTGGVETQYF
few	.	TRBV6-5	TRBJ2-7	TGTGCCAGCAGTTACGACAGCTCCTCTATGAAGCAGTACTTC	CASSYDSSSMKQYF
.	.	TRBV19	TRBJ2-1	TGTGCCAGTAGTATCCAGGGGGGTTACAATGAGCAGTTCTTC	CASSIQGGYNEQFF
.	.	TRBV7-6	TRBJ2-2	TGTGCCAGCAGTCTAACCGGGGAGCTGTTTTTT	CASSLTGELFF
.	TRBD1	TRBV28	TRBJ1-3	TGTGCCAGCAATTCTCAGGGGGCCTCTGGAAACACCATATATTTT	CASNSQGASGNTIYF
.	TRBD2	TRBV6-1	TRBJ2-2	TGTGCCAGCAGTGAACGCCCTAGCGGCATAACCGGGGAGCTGTTTTTT	CASSERPSGITGELFF
.	TRBD1	TRBV6-1	TRBJ1-1	TGTGCCAGCAGAGGAGGACAGGGAGACACTGAAGCTTTCTTT	CASRGGQGDTEAFF
.	TRBD2	TRBV28	TRBJ2-7	TGTGCCAGCAGTTTGTCGGCTAGCGGCAACTACGAGCAGTACTTC	CASSLSASGNYEQYF
.	TRBD1	TRBV29-1	TRBJ2-2	TGCAGCGTTGTACCAGGGGGCATGAACACCGGGGAGCTGTTTTTT	CSVVPGGMNTGELFF
.	TRBD1	TRBV5-6	TRBJ1-5	TGTGCCAGCCAATATCCAACAGGGGGCGGACATAGCAATCAGCCCCAGCATTTT	CASQYPTGGGHSNQPQHF
.	.	TRBV6-1	TRBJ2-7	TGTGCCAGCAGTGAAGGGTACGAGCAGTACTTC	CASSEGYEQYF
few	TRBD1	TRBV4-2	TRBJ2-2	TGTGCCAGCAGTTCCGGGACAGGGGAGTTCGGGGAGCTGTTTTTT	CASSSGTGEFGELFF
.	TRBD1	TRBV4-2	TRBJ1-1	TGTGCCAGCAGCCCGCTGACAGGGGTGGACACTGAAGCTTTCTTT	CASSPLTGVDTEAFF
.	.	TRBV21-1	TRBJ1-2	TGTGCCAGCAGTCTAAGTTACTACAGAAAGACCTATGGCTACACCTTC	CASSLSYYRKTYGYTF
.	.	TRBV6-5	TRBJ2-7	TGTGCCAGCAGGGGTATGGGCGAGCAGTACTTC	CASRGMGEQYF
.	TRBD2	TRBV5-1	TRBJ2-5	TGCGCCAGCAGCTTGTCTGCTAGCGGCGGTGGGACCCAGTACTTC	CASSLSASGGGTQYF
many	.	TRBV28	TRBJ1-5	TGTGCCAGCAGTTTAGCGGGGGCGCGGAATCAGCCCCAGCATTTT	CASSLAGARNQPQHF
.	TRBD2	TRBV5-1	TRBJ2-1	TGCGCCAGCAGCTTGGGTAGCGGGAGGACCCTCAATGAGCAGTTCTTC	CASSLGSGRTLNEQFF
.	TRBD2	TRBV2	TRBJ2-2	TGTGCCAGCAGTGCATGGGTAGCGGGTACCGGGGAGCTGTTTTTT	CASSAWVAGTGELFF
once	.	TRBV27	TRBJ1-5	TGTGCCAGCAGTTTATTGTCAGGAGGGAATCAGCCCCAGCATTTT	CASSLLSGGNQPQHF
.	.	TRBV6-5	TRBJ2-1	TGTGCCAGCTCTCAGCGGTTAAACAATGAGCAGTTCTTC	CASSQRLNNEQFF
.	TRBD1	TRBV19	TRBJ1-1	TGTGCCAGTAGTATAAAGTACAGGGGTAGCGAGAACACTGAAGCTTTCTTT	CASSIKYRGSENTEAFF
few	TRBD2	TRBV7-9	TRBJ2-5	TGTGCCAGCAGCTTAGTGAAAGGGACTAGCCGCGAGACCCAGTACTTC	CASSLVKGTSRETQYF
.	.	TRBV11-2	TRBJ1-1	TGTGCCAGCAGCCTTGCAATGATAAATACTGAAGCTTTCTTT	CASSLAMINTEAFF
.	.	TRBV18	TRBJ1-5	TGTGCCAGCTCACCACTGGGGCCAAGAGGGCATCAGCCCCAGCATTTT	CASSPLGPRGHQPQHF
few	TRBD1	TRBV6-5	TRBJ1-2	TGTGCCAGCTTACCAACCGGGACAGCCTATGGCTACACCTTC	CASLPTGTAYGYTF
.	TRBD1	TRBV7-2	TRBJ1-6	TGTGCCAGCAGCGGATACAGGGGAAGGTCACCCCTCCACTTT	CASSGYRGRSPLHF
.	.	TRBV5-1	TRBJ2-1	TGCGCCAGCAGGCCGAGGACAGCTTCCAATGAGCAGTTCTTC	CASRPRTASNEQFF
.	TRBD1	TRBV6-6	TRBJ1-3	TGTGCCAGCAGTCGCACAGGGGTAGGAGGAAACACCATATATTTT	CASSRTGVGGNTIYF
.	.	TRBV7-2	TRBJ2-5	TGTGCCAGCAGCCCGACCGCGAGGGGACGAGGAGAGACCCAGTACTTC	CASSPTARGRGETQYF
.	TRBD2	TRBV6-6	TRBJ2-7	TGTGCCAGCACCGGGACTAGCGGGACCGAGCAGTACTTC	CASTGTSGTEQYF
.	TRBD1	TRBV27	TRBJ1-4	TGTGCCAGCAGTCAACTCAGGGGGTTCGGTGAAAAACTGTTTTTT	CASSQLRGFGEKLFF
.	.	TRBV5-1	TRBJ2-7	TGCGCCAGCAGCCGGACAGAAACCTACGAGCAGTACTTC	CASSRTETYEQYF
.	.	TRBV7-6	TRBJ2-1	TGTGCCAGCAGCTCCCTTGGCGGTAACTACAATGAGCAGTTCTTC	CASSSLGGNYNEQFF
.	.	TRBV19	TRBJ1-1	TGTGCCAGTAGTGCCCCGACACGAATGAACACTGAAGCTTTCTTT	CASSAPTRMNTEAFF